The clone carrying this T cell receptor (beta chain) was picked up many times. Its antigen is as yet unknown. This entry is derived from a study of T cell repertoires in cytomegalovirus infection. Study in general: Evidence of both CMV infection and a matching HLA type came from public TCR beta signatures.

TCRdb fed the reads into MiXCR, producing one record per CDR3 protein. The sample comprises a few hundred thousand distinct CDR3 sequences, 17% of which are singletons, and around 12% rests with the top ten. Whole-study findings and limits: Predominance within the ex vivo response was attributable to HLA-C-restricted CMV-specific TCR beta clonotypes. Accumulated public TCR beta family frequency recognized individuals carrying CMV together with the relevant HLA.

Germline V CDR1 and CDR2: SGHTA, FQGNSA. Trimming stripped 5 bases from V and 7 bases from J, with 17 bases between. The CDR3 consists of 15 residues. The TCR sequence derives from a human donor in good health (CMV status not recorded). Some clones in this sample may be carry-over from other donors' samples. This sequence joins TRBV7-2 and TRBJ1-4, with no clear D. Sequencing used PBMCs. CDR3 sequence: CASSQIAHPGEKLFF. CDR3 coding DNA: TGTGCCAGCAGCCAGATAGCCCACCCTGGTGAAAAACTGTTTTTT.